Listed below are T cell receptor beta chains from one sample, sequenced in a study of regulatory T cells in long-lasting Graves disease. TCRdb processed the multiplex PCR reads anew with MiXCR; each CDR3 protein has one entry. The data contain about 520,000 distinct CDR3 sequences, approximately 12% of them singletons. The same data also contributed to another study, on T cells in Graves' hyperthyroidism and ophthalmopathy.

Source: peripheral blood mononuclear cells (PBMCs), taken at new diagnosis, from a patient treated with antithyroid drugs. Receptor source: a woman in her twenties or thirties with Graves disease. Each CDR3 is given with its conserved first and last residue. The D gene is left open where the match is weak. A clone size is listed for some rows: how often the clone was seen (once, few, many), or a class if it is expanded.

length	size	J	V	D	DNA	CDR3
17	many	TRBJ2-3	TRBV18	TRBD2	TGTGCCAGCTCACCCGGGGGACTAGCGGGAGGCACAGATACGCAGTATTTT	CASSPGGLAGGTDTQYF
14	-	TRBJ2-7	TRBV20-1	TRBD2	TGCAGTGCTTGCGGACTAGCGGGAGACTACGAGCAGTACTTC	CSACGLAGDYEQYF
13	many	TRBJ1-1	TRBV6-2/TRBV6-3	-	TGTGCCAGCTTAGGGAGCATGAACACTGAAGCTTTCTTT	CASLGSMNTEAFF
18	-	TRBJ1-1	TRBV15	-	TGTGACACCAGCAGAGCCAAAACCGGACAGACGATGAACACTGAAGCTTTCTTT	CDTSRAKTGQTMNTEAFF
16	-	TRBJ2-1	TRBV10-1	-	TGCGCCAGCTCGGGAACGACGGGACTTTCCTACAATGAGCAGTTCTTC	CASSGTTGLSYNEQFF
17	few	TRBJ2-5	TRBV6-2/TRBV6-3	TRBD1	TGTGCCAGCAGTTACCCTGGGACAGGGGTCGGGCGGGAGACCCAGTACTTC	CASSYPGTGVGRETQYF
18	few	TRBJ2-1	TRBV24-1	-	TGTGCCACCAGTGACTCGAGAGTAGTAGGTAGCGCCTACAATGAGCAGTTCTTC	CATSDSRVVGSAYNEQFF
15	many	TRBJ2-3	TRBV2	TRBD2	TGTGCCAGCAGTGAATCTAGCGGGAGGCTCAATACGCAGTATTTT	CASSESSGRLNTQYF
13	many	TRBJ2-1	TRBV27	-	TGTGCCAGCAGTTCCGCACTTGGGAATGAGCAGTTCTTC	CASSSALGNEQFF
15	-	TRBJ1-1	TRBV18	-	TGTGCCAGCTCACCCCGTACAGGGAGCAACACTGAAGCTTTCTTT	CASSPRTGSNTEAFF
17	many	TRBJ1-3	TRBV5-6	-	TGTGCCAGCAGCGGACCGGGACCGAAAACCCCTGGAAACACCATATATTTT	CASSGPGPKTPGNTIYF
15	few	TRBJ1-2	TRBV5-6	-	TGTGCCAGCAGCTCTGGGGACACCGTATACTATGGCTACACCTTC	CASSSGDTVYYGYTF
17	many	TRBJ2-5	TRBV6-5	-	TGTGCCAGCAGCTACCTCGGGGTAGTCTACAGCCAAGAGACCCAGTACTTC	CASSYLGVVYSQETQYF
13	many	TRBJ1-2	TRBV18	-	TGTACCAGCTCACGAGGGGGACCCTATGGCTACACCTTC	CTSSRGGPYGYTF
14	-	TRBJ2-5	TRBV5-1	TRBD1	TGCGCCAGCAGCCTTGACAGGGCTGGGGAGACCCAGTACTTC	CASSLDRAGETQYF
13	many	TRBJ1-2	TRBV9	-	TGTGCCAGCAGCGCTACAGGGATGGATGGCTACACCTTC	CASSATGMDGYTF
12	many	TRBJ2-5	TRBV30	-	TGTGCCTGGGGACGGGACCAAGAGACCCAGTACTTC	CAWGRDQETQYF
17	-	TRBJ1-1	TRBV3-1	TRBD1	TGTGCCAGCAGCCTTCTCCCGGGACAGGGAATGAACACTGAAGCTTTCTTT	CASSLLPGQGMNTEAFF
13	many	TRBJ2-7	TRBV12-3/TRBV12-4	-	TGTGCCAGCAGCTCCCCCCGGACCTACGAGCAGTACTTC	CASSSPRTYEQYF
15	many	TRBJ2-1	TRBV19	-	TGTGCCAGTAGTATCAATCGCGGGGAGTACAATGAGCAGTTCTTC	CASSINRGEYNEQFF
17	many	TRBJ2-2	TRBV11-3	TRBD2	TGTGCCAGCAACTTCGACGGCCAGCGGGACAACACCGGGGAGCTGTTTTTT	CASNFDGQRDNTGELFF
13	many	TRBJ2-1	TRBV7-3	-	TGTGCCAGCAGCTTAGGGTTTCACAATGAGCAGTTCTTC	CASSLGFHNEQFF
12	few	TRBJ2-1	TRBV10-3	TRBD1	TGTGCCATCGGTGAGACAGGGCATGAGCAGTTCTTC	CAIGETGHEQFF
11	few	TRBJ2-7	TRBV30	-	TGTGCCTGGAGTGAAATTCGCGAGCAGTACTTC	CAWSEIREQYF